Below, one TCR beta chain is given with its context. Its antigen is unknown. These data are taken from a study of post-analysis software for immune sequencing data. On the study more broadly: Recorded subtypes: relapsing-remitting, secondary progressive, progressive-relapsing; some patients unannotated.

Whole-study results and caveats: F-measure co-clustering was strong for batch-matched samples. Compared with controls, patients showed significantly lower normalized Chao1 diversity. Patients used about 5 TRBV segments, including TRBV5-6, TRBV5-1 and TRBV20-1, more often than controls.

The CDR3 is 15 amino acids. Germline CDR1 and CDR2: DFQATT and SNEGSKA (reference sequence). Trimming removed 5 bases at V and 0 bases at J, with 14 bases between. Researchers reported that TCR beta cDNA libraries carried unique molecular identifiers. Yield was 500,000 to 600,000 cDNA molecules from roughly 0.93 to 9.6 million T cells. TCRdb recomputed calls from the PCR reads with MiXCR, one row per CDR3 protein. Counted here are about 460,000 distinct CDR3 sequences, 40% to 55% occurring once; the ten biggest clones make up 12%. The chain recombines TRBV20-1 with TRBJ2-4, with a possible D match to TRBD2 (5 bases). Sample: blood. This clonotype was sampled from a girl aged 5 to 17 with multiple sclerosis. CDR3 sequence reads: CSAPGLDVAKNIQYF. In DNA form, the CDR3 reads TGCAGTGCTCCCGGACTGGACGTAGCCAAAAACATTCAGTACTTC.